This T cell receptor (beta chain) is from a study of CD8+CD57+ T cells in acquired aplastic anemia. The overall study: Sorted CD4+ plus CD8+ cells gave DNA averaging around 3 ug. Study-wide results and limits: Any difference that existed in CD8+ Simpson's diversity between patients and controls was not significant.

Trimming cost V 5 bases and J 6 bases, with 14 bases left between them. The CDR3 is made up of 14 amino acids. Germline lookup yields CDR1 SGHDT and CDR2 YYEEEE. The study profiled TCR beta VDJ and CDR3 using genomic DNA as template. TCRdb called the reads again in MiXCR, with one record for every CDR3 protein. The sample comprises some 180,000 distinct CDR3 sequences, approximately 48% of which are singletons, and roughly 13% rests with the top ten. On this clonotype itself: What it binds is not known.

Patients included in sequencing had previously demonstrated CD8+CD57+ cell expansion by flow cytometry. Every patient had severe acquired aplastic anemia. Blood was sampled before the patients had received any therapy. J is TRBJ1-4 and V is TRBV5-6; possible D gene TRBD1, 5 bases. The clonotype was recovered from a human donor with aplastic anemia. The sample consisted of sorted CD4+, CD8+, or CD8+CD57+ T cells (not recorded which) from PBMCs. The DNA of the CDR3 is TGTGCCAGCAGTTCGGGACGGGGCGATGAAAAACTGTTTTTT. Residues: CASSSGRGDEKLFF.